The text below deals with one T cell receptor beta chain. By its share of the sample, this clone is medium-sized (0.01 to 0.1%). Its antigen has not been determined. A read error may account for a junction end that differs from germline. No patient had received any treatment before thyroid surgery. Patient clinical samples collected from about 2012 to 2019 were retrospectively analysed using T-cell receptor beta sequencing. Library preparation used PCR. Sequencing was performed on an Illumina HiSeq 4000. The TCR beta-chain CDR3 region of each patient was profiled by high-throughput sequencing. As for the authors' bioinformatics: A classifier to discriminate distant-metastatic papillary thyroid cancer patients was built from CDR3 differences across clinicopathological groups. The Shannon index was used to assess repertoire diversity, and the Morisita-Horn index was used to assess tumor-blood repertoire similarity. TCRdb handled the public reads itself, with Q25 trimming in fastp and clone calling in MiXCR, and kept productive beta chains. TCRdb's processing, not the authors', yielded these V and J calls. The sample table shows a few thousand clones, and roughly a sixth are seen once. Together, the top ten hold 16% of the sample.

This entry comes from a study of metastatic and nonmetastatic thyroid tumors (dated by TCRdb to the early 2020s). The study in broad terms: Repertoires from peripheral blood and from tumor or nodule tissue samples of malignant and benign thyroid patients were compared. Summary of the overall study and its limitations: In both blood and tumor samples, malignant tumors were reported to have significantly higher TCR beta diversity than benign nodules.

CDR3 length: 15 amino acids, cysteine to phenylalanine. Left in the record is the CDR3 DNA by itself, 45 bases read in frame from the first base. In the germline V gene, CDR1 corresponds to MNHEY and CDR2 to SVGEGT. What was sequenced was adjacent normal tissue. The sequence was collected from a female donor with papillary thyroid cancer or a benign thyroid nodule (not recorded which). Some clones in this sample may be carry-over from other donors' samples. The sequence links TRBV6-2 or TRBV6-3 to TRBJ2-2; 8 of the junction bases match TRBD2. The CDR3 corresponds to CASSGAGEGTGELLF. The sequence in DNA is TGTGCCAGCAGTGGAGCGGGAGAAGGGACCGGGGAGCTGCTTTTT.